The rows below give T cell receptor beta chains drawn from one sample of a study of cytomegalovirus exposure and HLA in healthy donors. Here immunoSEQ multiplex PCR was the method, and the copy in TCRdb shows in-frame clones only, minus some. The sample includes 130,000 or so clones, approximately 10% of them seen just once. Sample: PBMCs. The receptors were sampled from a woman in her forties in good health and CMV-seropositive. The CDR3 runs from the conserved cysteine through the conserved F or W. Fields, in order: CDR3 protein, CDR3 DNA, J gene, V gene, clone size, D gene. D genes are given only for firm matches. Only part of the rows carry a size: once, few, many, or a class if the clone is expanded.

cdr3_aa: CASGFLGTGNYEQYF; cdr3_nt: TGTGCTAGTGGTTTTTTAGGGACAGGGAACTACGAGCAGTACTTC; j_call: TRBJ2-7; v_call: TRBV12-5; clone_size: few; d_call: TRBD1
cdr3_aa: CASSYRDSLNTEAFF; cdr3_nt: TGTGCCAGCAGCTACCGGGACAGCTTGAACACTGAAGCTTTCTTT; j_call: TRBJ1-1; v_call: TRBV11-3; clone_size: few; d_call: TRBD1
cdr3_aa: CASSEAPGKAF; cdr3_nt: TGTGCCAGCAGTGAAGCCCCCGGGAAGGCTTTC; j_call: TRBJ1-2; v_call: TRBV6-1; clone_size: -; d_call: -
cdr3_aa: CASNPRTRALRTQYF; cdr3_nt: TGTGCCAGCAACCCCCGGACTAGAGCCCTGAGGACCCAGTACTTC; j_call: TRBJ2-5; v_call: TRBV5-6; clone_size: few; d_call: TRBD2
cdr3_aa: CASSVGSGRGYEQYF; cdr3_nt: TGTGCCAGCAGCGTAGGCTCAGGGCGGGGCTACGAGCAGTACTTC; j_call: TRBJ2-7; v_call: TRBV9; clone_size: few; d_call: -
cdr3_aa: CASSLEGARSYNEQFF; cdr3_nt: TGTGCCAGCAGCTTGGAAGGGGCGCGATCCTACAATGAGCAGTTCTTC; j_call: TRBJ2-1; v_call: TRBV5-4; clone_size: -; d_call: -
cdr3_aa: CASSLTLGRVTNEKLFF; cdr3_nt: TGTGCCAGCAGCTTAACCCTGGGGAGGGTTACTAATGAAAAACTGTTTTTT; j_call: TRBJ1-4; v_call: TRBV7-9; clone_size: few; d_call: -
cdr3_aa: CASRQTDRAYEQYF; cdr3_nt: TGTGCCAGCAGACAAACGGACAGAGCCTACGAGCAGTACTTC; j_call: TRBJ2-7; v_call: TRBV6-5; clone_size: few; d_call: -
cdr3_aa: CASSLRTGVNTIYF; cdr3_nt: TGCGCCAGCAGCTTGCGGACAGGGGTTAACACCATATATTTT; j_call: TRBJ1-3; v_call: TRBV5-1; clone_size: -; d_call: TRBD1
cdr3_aa: CATSREQGAMDGYTF; cdr3_nt: TGTGCCACCAGCAGGGAACAGGGGGCCATGGATGGCTACACCTTC; j_call: TRBJ1-2; v_call: TRBV15; clone_size: -; d_call: TRBD1
cdr3_aa: CASSSLGANVLTF; cdr3_nt: TGTGCCAGCTCTTCCTTGGGGGCCAACGTCCTGACTTTC; j_call: TRBJ2-6; v_call: TRBV18; clone_size: few; d_call: -
cdr3_aa: CATSRDAGRVYEQYF; cdr3_nt: TGTGCCACCAGCAGAGATGCAGGCAGGGTCTACGAGCAGTACTTC; j_call: TRBJ2-7; v_call: TRBV15; clone_size: few; d_call: -
cdr3_aa: CASSLMEGIYGYTF; cdr3_nt: TGTGCCAGCAGCTTAATGGAGGGGATATATGGCTACACCTTC; j_call: TRBJ1-2; v_call: TRBV7-9; clone_size: few; d_call: -
cdr3_aa: CASSYTGTQYF; cdr3_nt: TGTGCCAGCAGCTACACAGGGACCCAGTACTTC; j_call: TRBJ2-5; v_call: TRBV7-2; clone_size: -; d_call: -
cdr3_aa: CASSLQGHGELFF; cdr3_nt: TGCGCCAGCAGCTTACAGGGTCACGGGGAGCTGTTTTTT; j_call: TRBJ2-2; v_call: TRBV5-1; clone_size: few; d_call: -
cdr3_aa: CASSLPPGAGANVLTF; cdr3_nt: TGTGCCAGCAGCTTGCCCCCCGGGGCTGGGGCCAACGTCCTGACTTTC; j_call: TRBJ2-6; v_call: TRBV5-4; clone_size: few; d_call: -
cdr3_aa: CASSPAANQPQHF; cdr3_nt: TGTGCCAGCTCACCGGCGGCCAATCAGCCCCAGCATTTT; j_call: TRBJ1-5; v_call: TRBV18; clone_size: -; d_call: -
cdr3_aa: CASSPQIRGGTEAFF; cdr3_nt: TGTGCCAGCAGCCCCCAGATAAGGGGAGGGACTGAAGCTTTCTTT; j_call: TRBJ1-1; v_call: TRBV5-6; clone_size: -; d_call: -
cdr3_aa: CASSALVQSYEQYF; cdr3_nt: TGTGCCAGCAGCGCCCTAGTCCAATCCTACGAGCAGTACTTC; j_call: TRBJ2-7; v_call: TRBV11-2; clone_size: -; d_call: -
cdr3_aa: CASSPLYVDGYTF; cdr3_nt: TGTGCCAGTAGTCCCCTATATGTGGATGGCTACACCTTC; j_call: TRBJ1-2; v_call: TRBV19; clone_size: few; d_call: -
cdr3_aa: CASSSGRGLRELFF; cdr3_nt: TGTGCCAGCAGTTCGGGCAGAGGGCTTAGGGAGCTGTTTTTT; j_call: TRBJ2-2; v_call: TRBV7-2; clone_size: few; d_call: -
cdr3_aa: CASSVGREGYTF; cdr3_nt: TGTGCCAGCAGCGTCGGCAGGGAAGGCTACACCTTC; j_call: TRBJ1-2; v_call: TRBV9; clone_size: -; d_call: -
cdr3_aa: CASRGGRGLEFF; cdr3_nt: TGTGCCAGCAGAGGGGGTCGTGGACTGGAGTTCTTC; j_call: TRBJ2-1; v_call: TRBV6-5; clone_size: few; d_call: -
cdr3_aa: CASSQDPAPETQYF; cdr3_nt: TGTGCCAGCAGCCAAGACCCAGCGCCGGAGACCCAGTACTTC; j_call: TRBJ2-5; v_call: TRBV14; clone_size: -; d_call: -
cdr3_aa: CASSLGAGAGGTNEQFF; cdr3_nt: TGTGCCAGCAGCTTAGGGGCCGGAGCGGGGGGGACCAATGAGCAGTTCTTC; j_call: TRBJ2-1; v_call: TRBV7-2; clone_size: -; d_call: TRBD2